This T cell receptor (beta chain) was sequenced for a study of response to subunit inactivated influenza vaccine listed by TCRdb under 2018. For the wider study: The study used deep quantitative T cell receptor repertoire profiling to track responses to a trivalent subunit inactivated influenza vaccine. The paper's findings and limits, for the study overall: The authors suggested that each seasonal influenza vaccination may recruit only a limited number of new T cells.

Library preparation employed RT-PCR. The reads were generated on an Illumina HiSeq 2500. The raw public data were reprocessed by TCRdb itself: fastp quality trimming at Q25, MiXCR clonotype calling, in-frame beta chains only. Every CDR3 protein is listed once, alongside the most common genes and DNA of its rows. Across this sample there are roughly 520,000 distinct CDR3 sequences, with around 25% seen only once. Together, the top ten hold about 1.9% of the sample. Per the germline V gene, SGHTA is the CDR1 and FQGTGA is the CDR2. Its CDR3 holds 13 amino acids, cysteine through phenylalanine. Just the 39-base CDR3 DNA is kept, in frame starting at base 1. This clonotype was counted many times. Its antigen has not been determined. Relative to the germline gene, one junction end is altered; a read error may explain this.

The chain employs TRBV7-3 and TRBJ2-1, with the D gene not clear enough to name. The sequenced sample was CD4+ T cells sorted from PBMCs, obtained more than 4 days after vaccination. This receptor was identified in a man aged 50 to 60 who received an inactivated influenza vaccine. Donor details come from another sample of the same person, matched by shared clones. The DNA reads as follows: TGTGCCAGCAGCTTATCCTCCGACAATGAGCAGTTCTTC. Its translation is CASSLSSDNEQFF.